This T cell receptor beta chain was sequenced during a study of cytomegalovirus exposure and HLA in healthy donors. Study results and caveats: Within an earlier analysis, most TCR beta V segments proved productive either about 87% or about 30% of the time. Researchers reported in a later analysis that a missense DCLRE1C variant was tied to TCR beta V- and J-gene trimming. TCR beta chains numbering more than 150 were designated cytomegalovirus-associated.

Of note for this clone: Its antigen is unknown.

Donors likely had unrecorded immune exposures despite being nominally healthy when sampled. From germline, CDR1 is SGHDN and CDR2 FVKESK. Trimming stripped 3 bases from V and 0 bases from J, with 14 bases between. The CDR3 has 17 residues. Primers included in the PCR were 60 Vbeta and 13 Jbeta primers. The method was immunoSEQ multiplex PCR; TCRdb's version includes in-frame clones alone and lacks a portion of them. The repertoire table contains around 80,000 clones. The chain uses TRBV14 and TRBJ2-2; D is perhaps TRBD1 (6 bases). Sequenced: PBMCs. The clonotype comes from a man aged 35-49 years in good health and CMV-seronegative. The CDR3 loop is CASSQPIWDTNTGELFF. CDR3 DNA sequence: TGTGCCAGCAGCCAGCCGATTTGGGACACGAACACCGGGGAGCTGTTTTTT.